This TCR beta chain was captured by sequencing in a study of shared T cell receptors in the human thymus. TCRdb keeps only in-frame clones here, not all; method: immunoSEQ multiplex PCR. The sample has over 450,000 clones; around 78% are singletons. These data also featured in a second study, about human thymus T cells. That paper states: Corrective cardiac operations yielded the resected thymus tissue. Among thymic and blood repertoires, usage of V and J genes appeared biased.

The sequencing input was thymocytes. The receptor was derived from a boy younger than two with a congenital heart defect.

The CDR3 region has the DNA TGCGCCAGCAGCTTACGGGACACCTCCTCCTACGAGCAGTACTTC. Amino acid sequence: CASSLRDTSSYEQYF. The J gene is TRBJ2-7, the V gene TRBV5-1; D might be TRBD1 (6 bases). Germline V gives CDR1 SGHRS, CDR2 YFSETQ. V lost 2 bases, J lost 0 bases, and 12 bases lay in between. The CDR3 totals 15 residues.